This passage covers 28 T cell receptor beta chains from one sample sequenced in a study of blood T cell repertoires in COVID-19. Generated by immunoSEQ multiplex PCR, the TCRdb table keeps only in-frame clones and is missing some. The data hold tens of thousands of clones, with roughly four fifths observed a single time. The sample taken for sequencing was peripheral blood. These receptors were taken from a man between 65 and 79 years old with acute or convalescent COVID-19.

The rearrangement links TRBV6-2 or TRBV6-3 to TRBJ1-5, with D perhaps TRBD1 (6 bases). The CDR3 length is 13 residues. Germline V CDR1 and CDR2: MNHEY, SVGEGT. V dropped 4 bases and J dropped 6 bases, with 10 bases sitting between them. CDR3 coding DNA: TGTGCCAGCAGTTTCTTAGGGGGTCAGCCCCAGCATTTT. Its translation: CASSFLGGQPQHF.

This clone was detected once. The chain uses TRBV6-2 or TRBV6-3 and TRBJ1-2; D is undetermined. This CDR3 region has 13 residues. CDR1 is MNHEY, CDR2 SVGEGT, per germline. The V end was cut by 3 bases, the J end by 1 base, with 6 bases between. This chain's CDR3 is CASSYYSNYGYTF. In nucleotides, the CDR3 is TGTGCCAGCAGTTATTACAGTAACTATGGCTACACCTTC.

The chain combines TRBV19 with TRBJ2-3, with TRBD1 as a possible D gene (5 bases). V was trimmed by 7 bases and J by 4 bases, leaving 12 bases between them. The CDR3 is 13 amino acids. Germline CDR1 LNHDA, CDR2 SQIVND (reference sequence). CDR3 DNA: TGTGCCAGTACCCCAGGGTTTTCAGATACGCAGTATTTT. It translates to CASTPGFSDTQYF. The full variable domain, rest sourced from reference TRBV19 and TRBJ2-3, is DGGITQSPKYLFRKEGQNVTLSCEQNLNHDAMYWYRQDPGQGLRLIYYSQIVNDFQKGDIAEGYSVSREKKESFPLTVTSAQKNPTAFYLCASTPGFSDTQYFGPGTRLTVL.

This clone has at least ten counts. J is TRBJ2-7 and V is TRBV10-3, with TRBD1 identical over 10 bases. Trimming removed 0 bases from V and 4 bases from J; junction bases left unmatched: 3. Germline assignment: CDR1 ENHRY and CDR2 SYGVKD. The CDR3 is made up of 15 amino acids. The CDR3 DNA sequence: TGTGCCATCAGTGAGTCGCCGGGACAGGGGTACGAGCAGTACTTC. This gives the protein CAISESPGQGYEQYF.

The CDR3 coding sequence is TGCGCCAGCAGCTCGGGACTAGCGGGAGGGCCCAGTACAGATACGCAGTATTTT. Translation gives CASSSGLAGGPSTDTQYF. The chain recombines TRBV5-1 with TRBJ2-3; the match to TRBD2 covers 16 bases. J gave up 3 bases and V 3 bases, and 7 bases lay outside the gene matches. The V gene's germline CDR1 is SGHRS and CDR2 YFSETQ. The CDR3 runs to 18 residues.

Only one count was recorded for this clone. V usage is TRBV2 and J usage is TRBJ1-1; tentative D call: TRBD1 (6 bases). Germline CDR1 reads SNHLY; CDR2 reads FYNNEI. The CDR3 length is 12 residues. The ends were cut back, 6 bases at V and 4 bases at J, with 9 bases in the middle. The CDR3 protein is CASRDSLTEAFF. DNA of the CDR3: TGTGCCAGCAGGGACAGCCTCACTGAAGCTTTCTTT.

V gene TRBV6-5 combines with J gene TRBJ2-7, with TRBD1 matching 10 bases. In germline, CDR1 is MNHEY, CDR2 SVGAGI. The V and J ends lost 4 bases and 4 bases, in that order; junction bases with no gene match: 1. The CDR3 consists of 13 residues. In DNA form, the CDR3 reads TGTGCCAGCAGTTGGGACAGGGGTTACGAGCAGTACTTC. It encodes CASSWDRGYEQYF.

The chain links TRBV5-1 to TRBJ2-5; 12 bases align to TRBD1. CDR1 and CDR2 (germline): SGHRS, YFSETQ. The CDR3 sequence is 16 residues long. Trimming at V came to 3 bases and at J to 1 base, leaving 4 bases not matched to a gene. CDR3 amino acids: CASSSGQGASQETQYF. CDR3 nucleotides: TGCGCCAGCAGCTCGGGACAGGGGGCCAGCCAAGAGACCCAGTACTTC.

The CDR3 coding sequence is TGTGCCAGCAGTTACTCGAAGGGAGGGAAAAATCAGCCCCAGCATTTT. Its translation is CASSYSKGGKNQPQHF. V usage is TRBV6-6 and J usage is TRBJ1-5; no clear D. Looked up from germline, CDR1 is MNHNY and CDR2 is SVGAGI (reference sequence). The CDR3 has 16 residues. V lost 0 bases and J lost 4, with 13 bases in between.

CDR3 residues: CASSPGRGKALYGYTF. Written as DNA, the CDR3 is TGTGCCAGCAGCCCGGGCCGGGGGAAGGCTCTCTATGGCTACACCTTC. The rearrangement uses TRBV3-1 (or the pseudogene TRBV3-2) and TRBJ1-2; D might be TRBD1 (5 bases). V lost 4 bases and J 4 bases, leaving 19 bases between the germline ends. This CDR3 region has 16 residues. The germline gives CDR1 LGHDT, CDR2 YNNKEL (reference sequence).

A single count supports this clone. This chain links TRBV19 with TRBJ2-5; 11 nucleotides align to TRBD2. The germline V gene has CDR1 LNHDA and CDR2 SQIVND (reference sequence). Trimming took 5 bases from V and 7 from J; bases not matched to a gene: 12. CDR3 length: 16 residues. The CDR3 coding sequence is TGTGCCAGTAGTCTGTCGACTAGCGGGACCTGGGGGACCCAGTACTTC. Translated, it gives CASSLSTSGTWGTQYF.

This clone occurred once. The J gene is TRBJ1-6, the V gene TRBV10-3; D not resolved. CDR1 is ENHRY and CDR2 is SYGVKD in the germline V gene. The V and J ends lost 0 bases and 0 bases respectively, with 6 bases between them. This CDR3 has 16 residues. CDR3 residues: CAISESPSSYNSPLHF. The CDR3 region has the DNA TGTGCCATCAGTGAGTCTCCCAGCTCCTATAATTCACCCCTCCACTTT.

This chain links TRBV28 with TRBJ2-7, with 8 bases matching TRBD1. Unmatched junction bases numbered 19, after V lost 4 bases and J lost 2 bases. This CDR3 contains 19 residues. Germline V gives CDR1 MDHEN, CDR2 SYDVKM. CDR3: CASSSPWPKDRGFAYEQYF. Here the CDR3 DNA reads TGTGCCAGCAGTTCCCCATGGCCCAAAGACAGGGGCTTTGCCTACGAGCAGTACTTC. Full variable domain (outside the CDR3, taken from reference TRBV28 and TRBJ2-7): DVKVTQSSRYLVKRTGEKVFLECVQDMDHENMFWYRQDPGLGLRLIYFSYDVKMKEKGDIPEGYSVSREKKERFSLILESASTNQTSMYLCASSSPWPKDRGFAYEQYFGPGTRLTVT.

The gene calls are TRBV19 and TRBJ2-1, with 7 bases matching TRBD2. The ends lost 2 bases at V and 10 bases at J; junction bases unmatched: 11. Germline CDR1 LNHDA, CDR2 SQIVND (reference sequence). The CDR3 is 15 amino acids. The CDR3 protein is CASSIRLAARLEQFF. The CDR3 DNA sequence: TGTGCCAGTAGTATACGCCTAGCGGCTCGTTTAGAGCAGTTCTTC.

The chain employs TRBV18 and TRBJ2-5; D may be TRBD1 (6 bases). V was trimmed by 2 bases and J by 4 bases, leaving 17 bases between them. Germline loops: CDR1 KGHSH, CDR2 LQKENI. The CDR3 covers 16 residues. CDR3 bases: TGTGCCAGCTCACCAACGGACAGTCTCCGGGTAGAGACCCAGTACTTC. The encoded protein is CASSPTDSLRVETQYF.

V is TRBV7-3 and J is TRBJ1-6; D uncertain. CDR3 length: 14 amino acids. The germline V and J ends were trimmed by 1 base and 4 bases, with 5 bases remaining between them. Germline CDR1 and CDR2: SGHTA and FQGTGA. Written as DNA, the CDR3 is TGTGCCAGCAGCTTAAGTCAGTATAATTCACCCCTCCACTTT. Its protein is CASSLSQYNSPLHF.

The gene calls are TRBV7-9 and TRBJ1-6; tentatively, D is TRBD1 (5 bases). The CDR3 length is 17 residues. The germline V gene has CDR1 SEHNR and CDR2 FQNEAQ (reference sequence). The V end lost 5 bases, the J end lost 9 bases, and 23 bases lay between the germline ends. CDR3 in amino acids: CASSPPFHSVGGSPLHF. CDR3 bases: TGTGCCAGCAGCCCCCCCTTTCACAGTGTCGGGGGTTCACCCCTCCACTTT. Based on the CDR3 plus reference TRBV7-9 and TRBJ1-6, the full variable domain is DTGVSQNPRHKITKRGQNVTFRCDPISEHNRLYWYRQTLGQGPEFLTYFQNEAQLEKSRLLSDRFSAERPKGSFSTLEIQRTEQGDSAMYLCASSPPFHSVGGSPLHFGNGTRLTVT.

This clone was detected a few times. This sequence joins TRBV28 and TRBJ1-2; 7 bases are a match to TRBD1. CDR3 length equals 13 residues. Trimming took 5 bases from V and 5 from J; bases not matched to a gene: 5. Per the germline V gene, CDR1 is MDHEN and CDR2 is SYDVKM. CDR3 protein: CASSDPGQYGYTF. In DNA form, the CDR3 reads TGTGCCAGCAGTGATCCGGGACAGTATGGCTACACCTTC.

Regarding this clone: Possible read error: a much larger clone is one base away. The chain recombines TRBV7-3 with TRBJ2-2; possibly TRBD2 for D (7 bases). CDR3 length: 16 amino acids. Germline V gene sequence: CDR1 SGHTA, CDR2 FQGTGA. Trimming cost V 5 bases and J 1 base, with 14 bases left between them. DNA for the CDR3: TGTGCCAGCAGCCAGGGGCGCGGGGGGAACACCGGGGAGCTGTTTTTT. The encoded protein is CASSQGRGGNTGELFF. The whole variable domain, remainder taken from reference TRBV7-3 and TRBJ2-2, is GAGVSQTPSNKVTEKGKYVELRCDPISGHTALYWYRQSLGQGPEFLIYFQGTGAADDSGLPNDRFFAVRPEGSVSTLKIQRTERGDSAVYLCASSQGRGGNTGELFFGEGSRLTVL.

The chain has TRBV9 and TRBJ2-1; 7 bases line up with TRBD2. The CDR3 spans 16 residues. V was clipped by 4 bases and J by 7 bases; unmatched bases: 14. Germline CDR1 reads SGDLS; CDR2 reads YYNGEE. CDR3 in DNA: TGTGCCAGCAGCCCTAACCGTGGCGGGAGAGGGAATGAGCAGTTCTTC. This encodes CASSPNRGGRGNEQFF.

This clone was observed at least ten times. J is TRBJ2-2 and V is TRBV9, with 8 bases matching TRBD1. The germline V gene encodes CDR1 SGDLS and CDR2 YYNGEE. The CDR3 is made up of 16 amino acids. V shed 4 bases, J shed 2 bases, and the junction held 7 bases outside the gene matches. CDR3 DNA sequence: TGTGCCAGCAGCTCCAGGACAGGGACTAACACCGGGGAGCTGTTTTTT. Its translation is CASSSRTGTNTGELFF.

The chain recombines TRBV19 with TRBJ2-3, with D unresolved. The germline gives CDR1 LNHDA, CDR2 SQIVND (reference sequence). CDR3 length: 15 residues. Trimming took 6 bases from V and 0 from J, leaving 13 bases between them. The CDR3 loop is CASSAPRRSTDTQYF. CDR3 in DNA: TGTGCCAGTAGCGCTCCACGCAGAAGCACAGATACGCAGTATTTT.

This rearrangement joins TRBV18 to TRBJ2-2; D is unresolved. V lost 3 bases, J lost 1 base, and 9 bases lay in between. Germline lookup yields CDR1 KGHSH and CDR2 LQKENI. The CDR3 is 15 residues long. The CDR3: CASSPGDWNTGELFF. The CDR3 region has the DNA TGTGCCAGCTCACCTGGCGACTGGAACACCGGGGAGCTGTTTTTT.

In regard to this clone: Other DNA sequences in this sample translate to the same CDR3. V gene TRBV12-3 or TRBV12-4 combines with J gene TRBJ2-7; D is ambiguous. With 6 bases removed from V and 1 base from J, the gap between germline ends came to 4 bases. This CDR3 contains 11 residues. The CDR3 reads CASSPSYEQYF. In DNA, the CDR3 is TGTGCCAGCAGCCCTTCCTACGAGCAGTACTTC.

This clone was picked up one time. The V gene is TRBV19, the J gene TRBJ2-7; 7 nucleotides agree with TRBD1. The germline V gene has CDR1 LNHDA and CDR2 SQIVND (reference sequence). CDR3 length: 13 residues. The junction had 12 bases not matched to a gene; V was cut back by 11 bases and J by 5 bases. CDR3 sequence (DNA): TGTGCCTCTAGGGACAGCGGTTGGGACGAGCAGTACTTC. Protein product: CASRDSGWDEQYF.

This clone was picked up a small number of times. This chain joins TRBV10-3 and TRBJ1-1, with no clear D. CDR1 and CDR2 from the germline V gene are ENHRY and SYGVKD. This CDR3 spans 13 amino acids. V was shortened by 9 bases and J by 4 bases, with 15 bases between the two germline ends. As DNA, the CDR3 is TGTGCCATAAGGAGGGAGCCGGGCACTGAAGCTTTCTTT. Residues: CAIRREPGTEAFF.

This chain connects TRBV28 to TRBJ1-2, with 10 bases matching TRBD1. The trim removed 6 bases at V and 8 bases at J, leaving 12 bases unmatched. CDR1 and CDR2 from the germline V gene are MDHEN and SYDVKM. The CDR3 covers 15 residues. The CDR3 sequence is CASRLTGGDGGGYTF. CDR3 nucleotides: TGTGCCAGCAGATTGACAGGGGGCGATGGGGGAGGCTACACCTTC.

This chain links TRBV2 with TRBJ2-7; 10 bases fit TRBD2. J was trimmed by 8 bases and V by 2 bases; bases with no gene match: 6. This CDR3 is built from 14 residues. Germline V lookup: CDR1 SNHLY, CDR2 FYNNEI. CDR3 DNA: TGTGCCAGCAGTGAAACTAGCGGGACAAATAAGCAGTACTTC. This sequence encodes CASSETSGTNKQYF.